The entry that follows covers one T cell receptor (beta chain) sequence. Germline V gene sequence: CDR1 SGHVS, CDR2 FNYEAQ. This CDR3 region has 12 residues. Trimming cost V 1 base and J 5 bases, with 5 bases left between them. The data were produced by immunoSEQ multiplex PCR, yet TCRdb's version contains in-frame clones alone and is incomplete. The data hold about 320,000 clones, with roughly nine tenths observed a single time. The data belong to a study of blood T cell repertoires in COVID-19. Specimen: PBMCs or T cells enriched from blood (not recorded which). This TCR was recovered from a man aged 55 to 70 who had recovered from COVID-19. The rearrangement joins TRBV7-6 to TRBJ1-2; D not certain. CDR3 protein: CASSLEAYGYTF. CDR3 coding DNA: TGTGCCAGCAGCTTAGAAGCATATGGCTACACCTTC.